What follows describes a single TCR beta chain. These data come from a study of control samples from healthy donors and cancer patients. Here immunoSEQ multiplex PCR was the method, and the copy in TCRdb shows in-frame clones only, minus some. The table has about 94,000 clones, about nine tenths seen once; the top ten hold about 4%. Per the germline V gene, CDR1 is LNHDA and CDR2 is SQIVND (reference sequence). V was pared by 5 bases and J by 4 bases, with 20 bases between. The CDR3 consists of 16 residues. J is TRBJ2-5 and V is TRBV19, with D tentatively TRBD1 (6 bases). This receptor was obtained from a woman between 18 and 30 years old in good health. The sample taken for sequencing was blood. As DNA, the CDR3 is TGTGCCAGTAGTTTTACCGGCAGGGGATCGTCAGAGACCCAGTACTTC. This encodes CASSFTGRGSSETQYF.